These 9 T cell receptor beta chains were all obtained from the same sample, sequenced in a study of cytomegalovirus exposure and HLA in healthy donors. Vbeta (60) and Jbeta (13) primers were used in the PCR. Sequencing used immunoSEQ multiplex PCR; TCRdb keeps in-frame clones, though not all of them. The data show around 170,000 clones, about three quarters seen once. The sequenced sample was PBMCs. The receptors stem from a young man in good health and CMV-seronegative.

The chain couples TRBV7-9 to TRBJ1-4; TRBD1 aligns across 9 bases. V lost 1 base to trimming and J lost 7 bases; unmatched junction nucleotides: 4. Germline V gene data show CDR1 as SEHNR and CDR2 as FQNEAQ (reference sequence). The CDR3 has 15 residues. CDR3 nucleotide sequence: TGTGCCAGCAGCTTAGACGGGACAGGGAGTGAAAAACTGTTTTTT. Amino acids: CASSLDGTGSEKLFF.

This chain joins TRBV5-1 and TRBJ2-2; D is undetermined. The ends were cut back, 0 bases at V and 6 bases at J, with 18 bases in the middle. This CDR3 is built from 17 residues. Germline lookup yields CDR1 SGHRS and CDR2 YFSETQ. CDR3 sequence reads: CASSLVGLRGWAGELFF. As DNA, the CDR3 is TGCGCCAGCAGCTTGGTCGGTTTACGAGGATGGGCCGGGGAGCTGTTTTTT.

The rearrangement uses TRBV29-1 and TRBJ2-1, with D possibly matching TRBD2 (5 bases). Deletions cut 4 bases from V and 2 bases from J, with 15 bases between. The CDR3 is 15 residues long. Germline V CDR1 and CDR2: SQVTM, ANQGSEA. As DNA, the CDR3 is TGCAGCGTTGTCCCGGGAACTAGGACCTACAATGAGCAGTTCTTC. This gives the protein CSVVPGTRTYNEQFF.

Of note for this clone: One junction end does not reproduce the germline sequence, and a read error may be involved. The V and J genes are TRBV13 and TRBJ1-1, with TRBD1 identical over 9 bases. Germline V gene lookup returns CDR1 PRHDT and CDR2 FYEKMQ (reference sequence). This CDR3 region has 15 residues. In nucleotides, the CDR3 is TGTGCCAGCGGCTTACACAGGGGGCGGAACACTGAAGCTTTCTTT. It codes for CASGLHRGRNTEAFF. Filled out from reference TRBV13 and TRBJ1-1, the complete variable domain reads AAGVIQSPRHLIKEKRETATLKCYPIPRHDTVYWYQQGPGQDPQFLISFYEKMQSDKGSIPDRFSAQQFSDYHSELNMSSLELGDSALYFCASGLHRGRNTEAFFGQGTRLTVV.

The chain combines TRBV19 with TRBJ1-4; D is unclear. From germline, CDR1 is LNHDA and CDR2 SQIVND (reference sequence). V was pared by 2 bases and J by 7 bases, with 8 bases between. The CDR3 totals 13 residues. The CDR3 region has the DNA TGTGCCAGTAGTATAACGACTCGTGAAAAACTGTTTTTT. This translates into CASSITTREKLFF.

V usage is TRBV4-1 and J usage is TRBJ1-2, with TRBD1 matching over 8 bases. CDR1 MGHRA and CDR2 YSYEKL come from the germline V gene. The CDR3 is 16 amino acids. The junction had 9 bases not matched to a gene; V was cut back by 5 bases and J by 1 base. The CDR3 here is CASSSTRTGSNYGYTF. CDR3 nucleotides: TGCGCCAGCAGCTCAACGAGGACAGGGAGTAACTATGGCTACACCTTC.

In DNA form, the CDR3 reads TGTGCCAGCAGCCCCGGCGGGCATAATCAGCCCCAGCATTTT. Amino acids: CASSPGGHNQPQHF. The chain has TRBV6-1 and TRBJ1-5; D gene ambiguous. The V end lost 6 bases, the J end lost 4 bases, and 13 bases lay between the germline ends. The CDR3 is 14 residues long. Per germline, CDR1 MNHNS and CDR2 SASEGT.

The chain links TRBV29-1 to TRBJ2-7; possible D gene TRBD1, 6 bases. CDR3 length: 13 residues. Germline CDR1 SQVTM, CDR2 ANQGSEA. Trimming pared 5 bases from V and 7 bases from J, leaving 18 bases between. The CDR3 is CSVRDKGPGEQYF. CDR3 in DNA: TGCAGCGTTAGGGACAAGGGGCCAGGGGAGCAGTACTTC.

This rearrangement joins TRBV6-5 to TRBJ1-2; D ambiguous. The CDR3 is 16 amino acids. Germline V gene sequence: CDR1 MNHEY, CDR2 SVGAGI. V lost 0 bases and J lost 0, with 11 bases in between. The CDR3 protein is CASSYSFGQTNYGYTF. The CDR3 DNA is TGTGCCAGCAGTTACTCCTTTGGGCAGACTAACTATGGCTACACCTTC.